This T cell receptor beta chain was captured in a study of cytomegalovirus exposure and HLA in healthy donors. General study points: A classifier reportedly called cytomegalovirus status with high sensitivity and specificity. Near-uniform donor sequencing depth was presumed by presence/absence analyses.

The study ran its PCR with 60 Vbeta and 13 Jbeta primers. Sequencing was performed with immunoSEQ multiplex PCR; in TCRdb, only in-frame clones are kept and a portion is missing. The sample lists more than 100,000 clones, about 73% occurring once. The CDR3 covers 12 residues. V lost 5 bases and J lost 11; bases outside the gene matches: 8. The germline CDR1 and CDR2 sequences are SGHNT and YENEEA. For this clone: Its specificity is unknown.

V and J are TRBV11-3 and TRBJ2-5; the match to TRBD1 covers 7 bases. This sequence originates from a woman aged 25 to 39 in good health and CMV-seropositive. Sequencing was done on a sample of PBMCs. CDR3 coding DNA: TGTGCCAGCAGCCGGCAGGGGGAAGAGCAGTACTTC. Its protein product is CASSRQGEEQYF.